This T cell receptor beta chain was identified in a study of regulatory T cells in long-lasting Graves disease. Researchers made TCR beta libraries by using iRepertoire HTBI primers and running Arm-PCR on CDR3 regions. TCRdb passed the multiplex PCR reads through MiXCR, listing each CDR3 protein once. Among 350,000 to 500,000 distinct CDR3 sequences listed, roughly 23% were seen once. The CDR3 runs to 15 residues. Germline lookup yields CDR1 MDHEN and CDR2 SYDVKM. This clonotype was observed many times. One end of the junction fails to match germline, which may point to a read error. Documented time point: persistent/refractory GD, antithyroid drugs over 5 years with positive TRAb. Following extraction of RNA from PBMCs, that RNA was used to make the TCR library.

V and J are TRBV28 and TRBJ1-5; possible D gene TRBD1, 6 bases. This TCR was recovered from a female donor with Graves disease. Sequencing used peripheral blood mononuclear cells (PBMCs), obtained when the disease was refractory, from a patient treated with antithyroid drugs. The CDR3 nucleotides are TGTGCCAGCAGCTTATTGGACAGAGATAATCAGCCCCAGCATTTT. This gives the protein CASSLLDRDNQPQHF.